This TCR beta chain originates from a study of T cell responses to AZD1222 COVID-19 vaccine. Findings and limits, study-wide: Donors, mostly white British, included more females; clonal diversity was possibly underestimated.

TCRdb keeps only in-frame clones here, not all; method: immunoSEQ multiplex PCR. Counted here are about 150,000 clones, 80% to 90% occurring once; the ten biggest clones make up 5% to 6%. In regard to this clone: Its matching antigen is unknown.

Germline V gene lookup returns CDR1 LNHDA and CDR2 SQIVND (reference sequence). V lost 8 bases and J lost 0; bases outside the gene matches: 1. This CDR3 is 14 amino acids long. The clonotype comes from an adult in good health. This rearrangement joins TRBV19 to TRBJ2-1; 10 bases line up with TRBD2. The material was peripheral blood, obtained on day 0 of MenACWY control vaccination. The CDR3 region is CASVAGGSYNEQFF. Here the CDR3 DNA reads TGTGCCAGTGTAGCGGGGGGCTCCTACAATGAGCAGTTCTTC. Together with reference TRBV19 and TRBJ2-1, the CDR3 gives the full variable domain: DGGITQSPKYLFRKEGQNVTLSCEQNLNHDAMYWYRQDPGQGLRLIYYSQIVNDFQKGDIAEGYSVSREKKESFPLTVTSAQKNPTAFYLCASVAGGSYNEQFFGPGTRLTVL.